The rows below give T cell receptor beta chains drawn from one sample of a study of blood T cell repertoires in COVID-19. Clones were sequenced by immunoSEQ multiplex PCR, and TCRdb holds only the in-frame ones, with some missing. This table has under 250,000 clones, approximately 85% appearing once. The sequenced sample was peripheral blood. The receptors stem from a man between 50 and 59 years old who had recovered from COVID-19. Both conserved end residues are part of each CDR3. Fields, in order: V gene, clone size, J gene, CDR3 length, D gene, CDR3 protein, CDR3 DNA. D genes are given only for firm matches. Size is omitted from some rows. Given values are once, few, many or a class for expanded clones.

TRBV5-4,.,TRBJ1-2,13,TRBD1,CASSPRGGRGYTF,TGTGCCAGCAGCCCGCGAGGGGGCAGGGGCTACACCTTC
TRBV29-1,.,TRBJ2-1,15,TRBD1,CSANQGQGRLYEQFF,TGCAGCGCCAACCAAGGACAGGGAAGGTTGTATGAGCAGTTCTTC
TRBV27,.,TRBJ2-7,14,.,CASSLVDGTYEQYF,TGTGCCAGCAGTCTAGTCGACGGAACCTACGAGCAGTACTTC
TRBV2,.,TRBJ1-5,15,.,CASSVDRVGNQPQHF,TGTGCCAGCAGTGTAGATCGGGTAGGAAATCAGCCCCAGCATTTT
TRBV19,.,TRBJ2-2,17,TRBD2,CASSLKTSLRNSGELFF,TGTGCCAGTAGTCTTAAGACTAGCCTCCGGAATTCCGGGGAGCTGTTTTTT
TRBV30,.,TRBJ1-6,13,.,CAWRWQGNSPLHF,TGTGCCTGGAGGTGGCAGGGCAATTCACCCCTCCACTTT
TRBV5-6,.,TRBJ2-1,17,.,CASRLLGEGVSYNEQFF,TGTGCCAGCAGGTTACTAGGTGAGGGGGTCTCCTACAATGAGCAGTTCTTC
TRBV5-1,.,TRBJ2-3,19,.,CASSLETGYRRVSTDTQYF,TGCGCCAGCAGCTTGGAGACGGGGTATCGGCGGGTTAGCACAGATACGCAGTATTTT
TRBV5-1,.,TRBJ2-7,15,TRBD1,CASSLLGQGTYEQYF,TGCGCCAGCAGCTTGTTGGGACAGGGGACCTACGAGCAGTACTTC
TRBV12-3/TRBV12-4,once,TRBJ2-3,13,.,CASSPHPGDTQYF,TGTGCCAGCAGTCCACATCCGGGGGATACGCAGTATTTT
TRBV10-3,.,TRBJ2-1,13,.,CAILESGHNEQFF,TGTGCCATCTTAGAGAGCGGCCACAATGAGCAGTTCTTC
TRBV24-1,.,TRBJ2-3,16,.,CATSDPRLGLTDTQYF,TGTGCCACCAGTGACCCCAGGTTGGGGCTCACAGATACGCAGTATTTT
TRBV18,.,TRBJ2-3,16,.,CASSPGSYPSTDTQYF,TGTGCCAGCTCACCAGGGAGTTATCCCAGCACAGATACGCAGTATTTT
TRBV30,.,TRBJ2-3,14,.,CAWSLGQLTDTQYF,TGTGCCTGGAGCCTCGGACAACTCACAGATACGCAGTATTTT
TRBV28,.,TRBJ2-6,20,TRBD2,CASTEGTSGFWASGANVLTF,TGTGCCAGCACCGAAGGGACTAGCGGGTTTTGGGCCTCTGGGGCCAACGTCCTGACTTTC
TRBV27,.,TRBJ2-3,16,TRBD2,CASSGGLAGTTDTQYF,TGTGCCAGCAGCGGCGGACTAGCGGGGACCACAGATACGCAGTATTTT
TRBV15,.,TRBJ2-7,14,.,CATSRSTRVGEQYF,TGTGCCACCAGCAGATCGACTAGAGTCGGTGAGCAGTACTTC
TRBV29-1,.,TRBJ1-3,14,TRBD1,CSAGDRGPGNTIYF,TGCAGCGCGGGGGACAGGGGGCCTGGAAACACCATATATTTT
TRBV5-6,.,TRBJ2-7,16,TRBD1,CASSPYGQGDSYEQYF,TGTGCCAGCAGCCCTTACGGACAGGGGGACTCCTACGAGCAGTACTTC
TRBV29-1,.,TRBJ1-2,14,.,CSAAPGNTNYGYTF,TGCAGCGCTGCCCCTGGCAACACTAACTATGGCTACACCTTC
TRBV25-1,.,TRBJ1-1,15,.,CASSNRFSVATEAFF,TGTGCCAGCAGTAACCGATTTTCAGTTGCCACTGAAGCTTTCTTT
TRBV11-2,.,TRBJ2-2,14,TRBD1,CASSLTGPTGELFF,TGTGCCAGCAGCTTGACAGGGCCGACCGGGGAGCTGTTTTTT
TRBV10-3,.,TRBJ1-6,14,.,CAISLGGANSPLHF,TGTGCCATCAGTTTAGGGGGGGCGAATTCACCCCTCCACTTT
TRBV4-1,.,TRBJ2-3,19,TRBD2,CASSQIRGLAGGETDTQYF,TGCGCCAGCAGCCAAATCCGGGGACTAGCGGGAGGAGAGACAGATACGCAGTATTTT